The following is a T cell receptor beta chain sequence with its context. Its antigen remains unidentified. Per-base qualities were not stored, and no clone one base away is much larger. The time point label here, explained by the study, means: baseline before first vaccination. Vaccinee samples came from UK trials COV001 and COV002, including a single-blind randomized controlled phase 2/3 trial of AZD1222 (ChAdOx1 nCoV-19) in healthy adults. Trial participant PBMC samples were collected at day 0 and day 28 after the second dose for TCRbeta chain sequencing. Counted from cysteine to phenylalanine, this CDR3 has 11 amino acids. Of all the DNA, just the CDR3 is kept, 33 bases in frame from base 1. For CDR1 and CDR2, the germline V gene (reference sequence) lists SEHNR and FQNEAQ. The V and J ends are trimmed by 1 base and 5 bases, leaving 2 bases between them. The CDR3 regions of human TCRbeta chains were analyzed by immunosequencing. In the source study's methods: Repertoire TCRs were checked for matches against a reference library of SARS-CoV-2-specific TCRs that had been generated using the MIRA antigen-specificity platform. Breadth was defined as the fraction of unique TCRs that were SARS-CoV-2-associated, and depth was defined as the fraction of total T cells that were SARS-CoV-2-associated. Using the MIRA data, every spike-specific TCR was mapped to the spike region that the TCR reacted to and assigned to either a CD4 or a CD8 class. Log10-transformed breadth and depth values were compared by one-way ANOVA with Sidak's multiple comparisons tests. TCRdb's version of the immuneACCESS table is confined to in-frame rearrangements and falls short of the full clone set. An unresolved V gene accounts for under half of the shortfall where checked; the remainder is of unknown origin. Clonal size and the V and J genes are those of that table, whereas D and trimming came from the DNA. The sample records approximately 88,000 clones, about 78% of which are singletons. Of the sample, around 20% is held by the ten largest clones.

This sample is drawn from a study of T cell responses to AZD1222 COVID-19 vaccine (dated by TCRdb to 2020 to 2023). Broadly, across the study: AZD1222 recipients given second doses at about 4 weeks or at about 12 weeks were pooled, since spike-specific TCR depth and breadth were not found to differ between the two schedules. A total of approximately 240 trial participants underwent TCR sequencing, of whom about 210 had received two doses of AZD1222 and approximately 25 had received two doses of the MenACWY control vaccine. Enrollment into the trials was organized by age into subgroups of 18-55, 56-69 and 70-plus years, and those subgroups contained roughly 140, 27 and 60 TCR-sequenced participants, respectively. Study-wide conclusions, independent of this receptor: Participants were mostly white British, with more females than males. The authors suggested clonal diversity may have been underestimated. In the small 56-69-year group, the increase in depth fell short of significance, most likely because of low power. A significant rise in spike-specific TCR breadth and depth was observed after two AZD1222 doses relative to day 0 and relative to MenACWY recipients. Only a handful of AZD1222 recipients were SARS-CoV-2 seropositive at baseline, limiting conclusions about previously exposed vaccinees. Reportedly, close to half of the unique spike-specific TCRs recognized epitopes lying outside the regions that are mutated in the B.1.351 and B.1.1.7 variants. The whole spike protein was spanned by vaccine-associated CD4 TCRs, and dominant responses were seen in regions 160-218 and 743-854. No day 14 peak-response samples were available, so repertoires were characterized only after the peak T cell response.

This sequence uses TRBV7-9 and TRBJ2-5; no D segment can be confidently identified. The source is an adult in good health. The sequencing used peripheral blood, collected on day 0 of AZD1222 vaccination. The CDR3 corresponds to CASSLVETQYF. The nucleotide sequence reads as follows: TGTGCCAGCAGCTTAGTGGAGACCCAGTACTTC.